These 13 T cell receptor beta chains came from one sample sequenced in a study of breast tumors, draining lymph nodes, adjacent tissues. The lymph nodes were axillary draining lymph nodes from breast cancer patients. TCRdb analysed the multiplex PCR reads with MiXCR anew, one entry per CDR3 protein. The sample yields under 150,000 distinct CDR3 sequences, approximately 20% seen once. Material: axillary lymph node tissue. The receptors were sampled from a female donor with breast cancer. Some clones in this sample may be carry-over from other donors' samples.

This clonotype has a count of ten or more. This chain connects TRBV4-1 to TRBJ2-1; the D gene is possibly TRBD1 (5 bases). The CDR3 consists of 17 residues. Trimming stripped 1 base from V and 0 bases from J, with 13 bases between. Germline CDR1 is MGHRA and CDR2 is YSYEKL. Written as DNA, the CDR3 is TGCGCCAGCAGCCAAGTTTTCGGTCAGGGCTCCTACAATGAGCAGTTCTTC. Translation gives CASSQVFGQGSYNEQFF.

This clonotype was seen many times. This CDR3 is CASSYLTGRPQETQYF. CDR3 nucleotide sequence: TGTGCCAGCAGTTACTTGACAGGGAGGCCCCAAGAGACCCAGTACTTC. The rearrangement joins TRBV6-2 or TRBV6-3 to TRBJ2-5; TRBD1 is a possible D gene (7 bases). Germline CDR1 reads MNHEY; CDR2 reads SVGEGT. The CDR3 is made up of 16 amino acids. Trimming removed 1 base from V and 1 base from J, with 13 bases in between.

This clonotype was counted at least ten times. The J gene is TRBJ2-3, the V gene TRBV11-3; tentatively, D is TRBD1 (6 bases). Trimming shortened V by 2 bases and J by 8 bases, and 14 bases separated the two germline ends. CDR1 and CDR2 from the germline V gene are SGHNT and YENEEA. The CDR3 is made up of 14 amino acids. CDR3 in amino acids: CASSLTRQDSTQYF. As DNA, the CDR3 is TGTGCCAGCAGCTTAACCCGACAGGATAGTACGCAGTATTTT.

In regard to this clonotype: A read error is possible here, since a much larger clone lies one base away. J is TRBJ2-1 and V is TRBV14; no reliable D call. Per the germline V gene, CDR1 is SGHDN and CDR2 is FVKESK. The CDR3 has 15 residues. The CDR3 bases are TGTGCCAGCAGCCAAGTGAAGGCTGGATACAATGAGCGGTTCTTC. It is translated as CASSQVKAGYNERFF. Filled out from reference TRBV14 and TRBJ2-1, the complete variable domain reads EAGVTQFPSHSVIEKGQTVTLRCDPISGHDNLYWYRRVMGKEIKFLLHFVKESKQDESGMPNNRFLAERTGGTYSTLKVQPAELEDSGVYFCASSQVKAGYNERFFGPGTRLTVL.

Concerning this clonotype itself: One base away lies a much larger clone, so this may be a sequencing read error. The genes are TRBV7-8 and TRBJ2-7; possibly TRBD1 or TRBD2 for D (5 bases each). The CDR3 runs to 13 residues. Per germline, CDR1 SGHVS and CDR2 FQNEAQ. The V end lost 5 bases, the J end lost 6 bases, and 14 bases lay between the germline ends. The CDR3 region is CASSQDGAGEQYF. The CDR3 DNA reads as TGTGCCAGCAGCCAAGACGGGGCGGGCGAGCAGTACTTC.

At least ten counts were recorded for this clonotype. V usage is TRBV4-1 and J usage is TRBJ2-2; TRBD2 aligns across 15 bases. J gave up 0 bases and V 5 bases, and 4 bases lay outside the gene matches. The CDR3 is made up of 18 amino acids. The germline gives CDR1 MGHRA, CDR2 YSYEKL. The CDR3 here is CASSLGTSGRTNTGELFF. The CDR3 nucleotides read TGCGCCAGCAGCTTGGGGACTAGCGGGAGGACGAACACCGGGGAGCTGTTTTTT.

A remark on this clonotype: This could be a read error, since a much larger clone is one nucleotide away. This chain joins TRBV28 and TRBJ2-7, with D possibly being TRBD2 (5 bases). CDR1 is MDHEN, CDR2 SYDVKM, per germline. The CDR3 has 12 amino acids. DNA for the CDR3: TGTGCCAGCAGTCCAAGCGGCTACGAGCAGTGCTTC. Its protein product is CASSPSGYEQCF.

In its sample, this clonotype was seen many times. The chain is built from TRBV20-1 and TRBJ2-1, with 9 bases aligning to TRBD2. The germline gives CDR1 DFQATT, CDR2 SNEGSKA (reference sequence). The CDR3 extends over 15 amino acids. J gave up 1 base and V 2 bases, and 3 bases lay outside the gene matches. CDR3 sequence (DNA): TGCAGTGCTAGACCGCTAGCGGGATCCTACAATGAGCAGTTCTTC. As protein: CSARPLAGSYNEQFF.

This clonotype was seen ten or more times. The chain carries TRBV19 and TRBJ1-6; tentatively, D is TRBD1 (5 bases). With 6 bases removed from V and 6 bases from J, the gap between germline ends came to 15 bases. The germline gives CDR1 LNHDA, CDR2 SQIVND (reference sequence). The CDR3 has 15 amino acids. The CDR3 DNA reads TGTGCCAGTAGCCCCCGCGGTGGGGGTAATTCACCCCTCCACTTT. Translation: CASSPRGGGNSPLHF.

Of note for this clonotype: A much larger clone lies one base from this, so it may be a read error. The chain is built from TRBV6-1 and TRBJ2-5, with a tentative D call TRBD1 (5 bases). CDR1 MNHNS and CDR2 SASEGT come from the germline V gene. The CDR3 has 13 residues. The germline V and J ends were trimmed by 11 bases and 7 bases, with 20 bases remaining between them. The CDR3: CAGTAGRQGTQYF. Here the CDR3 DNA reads TGTGCCGGCACGGCCGGGCGCCAGGGGACCCAGTACTTC.

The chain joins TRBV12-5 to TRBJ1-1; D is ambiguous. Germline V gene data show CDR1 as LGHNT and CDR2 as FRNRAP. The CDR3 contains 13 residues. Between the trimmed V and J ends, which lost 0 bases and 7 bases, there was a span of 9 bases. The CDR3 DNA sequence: TGTGCTAGTGGTTTGGTTAACGGCAATGAAGCTTTCTTT. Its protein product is CASGLVNGNEAFF.

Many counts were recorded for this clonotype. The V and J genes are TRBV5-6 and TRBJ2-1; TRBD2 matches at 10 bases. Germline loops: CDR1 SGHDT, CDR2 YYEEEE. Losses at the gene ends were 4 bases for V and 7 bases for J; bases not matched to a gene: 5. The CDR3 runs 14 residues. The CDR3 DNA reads TGTGCCAGCAGCCCCCGACTAGCGGGTAATGAGCAGTTCTTC. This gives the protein CASSPRLAGNEQFF. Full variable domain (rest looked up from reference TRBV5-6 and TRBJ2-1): DAGVTQSPTHLIKTRGQQVTLRCSPKSGHDTVSWYQQALGQGPQFIFQYYEEEERQRGNFPDRFSGHQFPNYSSELNVNALLLGDSALYLCASSPRLAGNEQFFGPGTRLTVL.

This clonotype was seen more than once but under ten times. For the CDR3, the DNA is TGTGCCAGCAGCCAATGGGCCCAGGAGACCCAGTACTTC. This gives the protein CASSQWAQETQYF. The chain employs TRBV3-1 and TRBJ2-5; D not certain. The length of the CDR3 is 13 residues. CDR1 and CDR2 (germline): LGHDT, YNNKEL (reference sequence). The V and J ends lost 2 bases and 5 bases respectively, with 9 bases between them.